This T cell receptor beta chain was recovered during a study of blood T cell repertoires in COVID-19. Study-level information: Specimens from acute and convalescent COVID-19 originated in the United States, Italy and Spain.

Seattle participants joined during active infection and were tracked over time. This clone came up many times. Repertoires were generated with immunoSEQ multiplex PCR, while TCRdb's copy carries only in-frame clones and drops some. This sample has 95,000 to 150,000 clones, with about four fifths found just once. Trimming at V came to 4 bases and at J to 1 base, leaving 6 bases not matched to a gene. Germline V gene data show CDR1 as SGHTS and CDR2 as YDEGEE. The CDR3 consists of 15 residues. This sequence originates from a man under 40 with COVID-19, enrolled during active disease. Sample: peripheral blood. J is TRBJ1-2 and V is TRBV5-8; 8 positions agree with TRBD1. The CDR3 sequence: CASSLGQGFNYGYTF. The CDR3 nucleotides are TGTGCCAGCAGCCTTGGACAGGGCTTTAACTATGGCTACACCTTC.